Below are 2 T cell receptor beta chains sequenced from a single sample in a study of Graves' ophthalmopathy and Graves' hyperthyroidism. RNA transcripts were the source from which TCR beta CDR3 regions were amplified. A first-round RT-PCR used HTBI primers, followed by a second-round multiplex PCR. TCRdb independently ran MiXCR on the multiplex PCR reads; one entry per CDR3 protein. Among about 39,000 distinct CDR3 sequences listed, around half were seen once. Sequenced input: peripheral blood. The receptor set was obtained from an adult woman with stable Graves' hyperthyroidism.

This clonotype was found many times. This chain joins TRBV7-6 and TRBJ2-3; either TRBD1 or TRBD2 may fit D (6 bases each). The CDR3 runs to 18 residues. Trimming left V 5 bases short and J 2 bases short, with 23 bases between. CDR1 and CDR2 (germline): SGHVS, FNYEAQ. This CDR3 is CASSPSSGGGAFTDTQYF. CDR3 coding DNA: TGTGCCAGCAGCCCTAGTAGTGGGGGCGGGGCCTTCACAGATACGCAGTATTTT. The full variable domain, in which reference TRBV7-6 and TRBJ2-3 provide the parts outside the CDR3, is GAGVSQSPRYKVTKRGQDVALRCDPISGHVSLYWYRQALGQGPEFLTYFNYEAQQDKSGLPNDRFSAERPEGSISTLTIQRTEQRDSAMYRCASSPSSGGGAFTDTQYFGPGTRLTVL.

The chain uses TRBV6-6 and TRBJ2-5; D is unclear. Germline CDR1 and CDR2: MNHNY and SVGAGI (reference sequence). Between the trimmed V and J ends, which lost 8 bases and 2 bases, there was a span of 15 bases. The length of the CDR3 is 14 residues. CDR3 protein: CASGHPSPQETQYF. The CDR3 nucleotides read TGTGCCAGCGGTCACCCTAGTCCTCAAGAGACCCAGTACTTC.